Listed here are 5 T cell receptor beta chains from one sample, sequenced in a study of control samples from healthy donors and cancer patients. The method was immunoSEQ multiplex PCR; TCRdb's version includes in-frame clones alone and lacks a portion of them. The sample lists under 150,000 clones, roughly 86% occurring once. The sequencing input was PBMCs. All receptors derive from a man in his fifties with head and neck cancer.

The chain is built from TRBV7-3 and TRBJ2-7, with TRBD2 matching over 8 bases. Germline values: CDR1 SGHTA, CDR2 FQGTGA. CDR3 size: 13 residues. J gave up 2 bases and V 5 bases, and 2 bases lay outside the gene matches. The CDR3 sequence is CASSTSGTYEQYF. DNA for the CDR3: TGTGCCAGCAGCACTAGCGGTACCTACGAGCAGTACTTC.

The chain carries TRBV18 and TRBJ1-6, with 8 bases matching TRBD1. The CDR3 spans 14 residues. The J segment lost 10 bases and the V segment lost 5 bases, leaving 7 bases of the junction unmatched. Germline V CDR1 and CDR2: KGHSH, LQKENI. This chain's CDR3 is CASSSRQGQSPLHF. The CDR3 region has the DNA TGTGCCAGCTCATCCCGACAGGGGCAATCACCCCTCCACTTT.

This sequence joins TRBV19 and TRBJ2-1; D gene unclear. The CDR3 sequence is 14 residues long. Germline V gene sequence: CDR1 LNHDA, CDR2 SQIVND (reference sequence). V lost 6 bases and J 0 bases, leaving 9 bases between the germline ends. In nucleotides, the CDR3 is TGTGCCAGTAGCTACGGAAGCTCCTACAATGAGCAGTTCTTC. This translates into CASSYGSSYNEQFF.

The CDR3: CALTGPSTDTQYF. CDR3 bases: TGTGCCTTGACAGGGCCAAGCACAGATACGCAGTATTTT. The chain is built from TRBV30 and TRBJ2-3; 7 bases line up with TRBD1. V was clipped by 7 bases and J by 0 bases; unmatched bases: 4. The length of the CDR3 is 13 residues. Germline CDR1 is GTSNPN and CDR2 is SVGIG (reference sequence).

The chain is built from TRBV11-2 and TRBJ2-2; D perhaps matches TRBD2 (5 bases). The CDR3 has 16 amino acids. V lost 0 bases and J lost 4, with 12 bases in between. Germline CDR1 and CDR2: SGHAT and FQNNGV. The CDR3 bases are TGTGCCAGCAGCTTAGAGCCTAGCCCCAGCACCGGGGAGCTGTTTTTT. Translation: CASSLEPSPSTGELFF.